This T cell receptor (delta chain) was sequenced during a study of gamma-delta chains in newborns, infants, children. Of note for this clone: A much larger clone sits a single nucleotide away, making a read error possible.

TCRdb re-called the reads through CATT. The table includes around 1,500 delta-chain clones, more than 35% detected once. This TCR came from a child who had a fever. Input material: blood.

CDR3 in DNA: TGTGCCTGTGACACCTGGGGGATCGATAAACTCATCTTT. Translated, it gives CACDTWGIDKLIF. This chain joins TRDV2 and TRDJ1; the match to TRDD3 covers 8 bases. V shed 0 bases, J shed 4 bases, and the junction held 0 bases outside the gene matches. This CDR3 is 13 amino acids long. CDR1 is GEAIGNYY, CDR2 EKD, per germline.